This T cell receptor (beta chain) emerged from a study of T cell responses to AZD1222 COVID-19 vaccine. Repertoires were generated with immunoSEQ multiplex PCR, while TCRdb's copy carries only in-frame clones and drops some. The sample records about 120,000 clones, approximately 90% being singletons. In the case of this clone: No antigen is known for it.

Study results and limitations: The reported proportion of spike-specific TCRs targeting unmutated variant regions was nearly half. Females made up more of the donors, who were largely white British, and clonal diversity may have come out too low.

The CDR3 has 14 amino acids. The ends were cut back, 8 bases at V and 7 bases at J, with 18 bases in the middle. Germline V gives CDR1 MNHEY, CDR2 SVGAGI. The sequence was collected from an adult in good health. Material: peripheral blood, obtained on day 0 of AZD1222 vaccination. The rearrangement links TRBV6-5 to TRBJ1-5, with D possibly TRBD1 on 5 matching bases. CDR3 in amino acids: CASLVGGGGQPQHF. CDR3 bases: TGTGCCAGCCTGGTGGGGGGAGGAGGGCAGCCCCAGCATTTT.